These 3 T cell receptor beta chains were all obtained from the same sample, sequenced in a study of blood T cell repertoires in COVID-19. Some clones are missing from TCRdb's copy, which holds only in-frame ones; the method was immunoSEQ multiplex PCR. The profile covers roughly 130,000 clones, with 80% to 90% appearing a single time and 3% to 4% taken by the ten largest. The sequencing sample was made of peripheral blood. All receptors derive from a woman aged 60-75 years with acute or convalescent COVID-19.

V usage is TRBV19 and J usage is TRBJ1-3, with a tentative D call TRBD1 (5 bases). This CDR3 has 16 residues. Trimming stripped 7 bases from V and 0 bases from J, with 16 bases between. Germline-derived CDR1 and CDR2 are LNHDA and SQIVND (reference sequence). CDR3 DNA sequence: TGTGCCAGTAATAGGGGACTTTGGACCTCTGGAAACACCATATATTTT. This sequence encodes CASNRGLWTSGNTIYF.

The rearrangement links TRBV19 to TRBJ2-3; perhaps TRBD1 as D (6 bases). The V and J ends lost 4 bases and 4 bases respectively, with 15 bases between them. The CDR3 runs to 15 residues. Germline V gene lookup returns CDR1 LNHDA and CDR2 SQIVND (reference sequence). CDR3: CASSTLGGEADTQYF. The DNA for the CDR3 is TGTGCCAGTAGTACCTTAGGGGGAGAGGCAGATACGCAGTATTTT.

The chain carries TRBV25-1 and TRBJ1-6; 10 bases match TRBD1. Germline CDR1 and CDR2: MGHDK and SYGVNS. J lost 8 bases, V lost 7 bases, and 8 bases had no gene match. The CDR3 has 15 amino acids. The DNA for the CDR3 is TGTGCCAGCACCCGGTCAGGGACAGGGGATTCACCCCTCCACTTT. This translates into CASTRSGTGDSPLHF.